This T cell receptor beta chain was sequenced for a study of blood T cell repertoires in COVID-19 (dated by TCRdb to 2018 to 2020). Background on the whole study: Samples from collaborators originated in the United States, Italy and Spain and spanned both the acute and convalescent phases of COVID-19. The prospective study material was composed of cDNA or gDNA derived from T cells, B-cell-depleted T cells, or PBMCs. The dataset comprised deeply sampled blood TCRbeta repertoires from subjects exposed to, actively infected with, or recovered from COVID-19. A freely available public database, intended as a resource for researchers studying the immune response to SARS-CoV-2, is where the repertoires were released. Samples came from the ongoing ImmuneRACE study (first 160 participants) plus 1,254 subjects from 6 global collaborators. Nearly every sample came with metadata listing a de-identified subject ID, COVID-19 status, age in years and sex. HLA class I and class II types, where available, came from metadata supplied by the sample provider rather than from assay-based typing.

In the germline V gene, CDR1 corresponds to SGDLS and CDR2 to YYNGEE. V and J lose 3 bases and 2 bases, and a span of 10 bases separates them. The CDR3 runs 14 amino acids, cysteine and phenylalanine included. CDR3 DNA is the only sequence kept; it has 42 bases, read in frame from the first base. Points the paper makes about the study in general: The amount of clinical and demographic metadata varied by source and participant and was provided uncurated.

The immunoSEQ Assay, a bias-controlled multiplex PCR, was used to amplify TCRbeta CDR3 regions from genomic DNA. Turning to the authors' computational methods: Nucleated cell counts per sample were estimated from amplification of reference gene primers within the assay. To quantify the absolute abundance of each unique TCRbeta CDR3 rearrangement, sequence reads were collapsed and filtered. For each sample, productive Simpson clonality was calculated by taking the square root of Simpson's diversity index across productive rearrangements. TCRdb's version of the immuneACCESS table is confined to in-frame rearrangements and falls short of the full clone set. An unresolved V gene accounts for under half of the shortfall where checked; the remainder is of unknown origin. V and J calls and clone size are those listed in that table; D and trimming were worked out from the DNA. Recorded for this sample are 200,000 to 300,000 clones; about 87% of them occurred a single time. The ten largest account for 0.85% to 0.95% of the sample.

Enrolling through a virtual design, the prospective study's participants ranged in age from roughly 18 to 90 years and lived across more than 20 United States geographic areas. Cohort assignment in the prospective study relied on participant-reported clinical history from a screening survey and a study questionnaire. A participant counted as exposed if, within 2 weeks of entering the study, that participant had been in contact with someone who had a PCR-confirmed or clinician-diagnosed COVID-19 case. Mobile phlebotomists in the prospective study collected whole blood, serum and a nasopharyngeal or oropharyngeal swab from every participant. Additional blood draws and questionnaires over an approximately two-month period could optionally be provided by prospective study participants. Before DNA extraction, prospective study blood samples were shipped either frozen or at room temperature. Details on this clone: Its specific antigen is unknown. Base qualities were left out, and no much larger clone turns up one base away.

The TCR sequence derives from a middle-aged man who had been exposed to COVID-19. The sequencing sample was made of PBMCs or T cells enriched from blood (not recorded which). The receptor chain draws on TRBV9 and TRBJ2-3; the D gene is possibly TRBD2, with 7 bases matching. In nucleotide form, the sequence is TGTGCCAGCAGCGGGGGGGGCAACACAGATACGCAGTATTTT. Its translation is CASSGGGNTDTQYF.